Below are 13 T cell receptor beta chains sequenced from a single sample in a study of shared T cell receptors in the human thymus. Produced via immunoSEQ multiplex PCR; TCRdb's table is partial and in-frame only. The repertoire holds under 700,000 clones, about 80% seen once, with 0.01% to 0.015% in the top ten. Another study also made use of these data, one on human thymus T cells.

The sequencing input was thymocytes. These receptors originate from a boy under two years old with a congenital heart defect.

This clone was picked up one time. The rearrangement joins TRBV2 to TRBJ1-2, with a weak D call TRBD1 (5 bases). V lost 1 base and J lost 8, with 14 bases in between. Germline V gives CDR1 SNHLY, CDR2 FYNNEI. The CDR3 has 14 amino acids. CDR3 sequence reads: CASSEEVSGSGYTF. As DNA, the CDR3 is TGTGCCAGCAGTGAAGAGGTTTCAGGGTCCGGCTACACCTTC.

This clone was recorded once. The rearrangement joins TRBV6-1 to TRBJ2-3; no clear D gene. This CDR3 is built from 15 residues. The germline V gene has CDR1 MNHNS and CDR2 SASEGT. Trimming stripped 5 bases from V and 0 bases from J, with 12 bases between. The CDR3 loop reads CASSREPASTDTQYF. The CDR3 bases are TGTGCCAGCAGTCGTGAGCCAGCGAGCACAGATACGCAGTATTTT.

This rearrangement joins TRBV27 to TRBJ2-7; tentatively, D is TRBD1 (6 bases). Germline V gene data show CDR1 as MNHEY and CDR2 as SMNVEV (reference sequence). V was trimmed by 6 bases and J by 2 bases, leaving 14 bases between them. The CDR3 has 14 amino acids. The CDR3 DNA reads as TGTGCCAGCAGCCACACAGGGCGAACCTACGAGCAGTACTTC. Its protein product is CASSHTGRTYEQYF.

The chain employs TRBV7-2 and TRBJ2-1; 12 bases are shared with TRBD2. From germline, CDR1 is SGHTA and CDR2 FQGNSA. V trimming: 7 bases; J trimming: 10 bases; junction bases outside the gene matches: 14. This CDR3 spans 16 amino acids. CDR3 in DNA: TGTGCCAGCACCATATGGAGGGCTAGCGGGAGGGCCGAGCAGTTCTTC. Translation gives CASTIWRASGRAEQFF.

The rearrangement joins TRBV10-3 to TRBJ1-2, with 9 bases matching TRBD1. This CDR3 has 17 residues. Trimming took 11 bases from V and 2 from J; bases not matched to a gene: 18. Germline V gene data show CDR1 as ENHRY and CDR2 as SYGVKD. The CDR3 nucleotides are TGTGCCGCCAACCCCTCTTACCGGGACAGGGAAAACTATGGCTACACCTTC. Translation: CAANPSYRDRENYGYTF.

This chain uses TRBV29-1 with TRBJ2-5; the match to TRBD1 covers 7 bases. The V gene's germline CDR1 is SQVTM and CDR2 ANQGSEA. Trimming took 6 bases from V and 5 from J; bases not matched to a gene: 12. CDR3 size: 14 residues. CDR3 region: CSVPPTGRLETQYF. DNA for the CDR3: TGCAGCGTCCCCCCGACAGGGCGGTTGGAGACCCAGTACTTC.

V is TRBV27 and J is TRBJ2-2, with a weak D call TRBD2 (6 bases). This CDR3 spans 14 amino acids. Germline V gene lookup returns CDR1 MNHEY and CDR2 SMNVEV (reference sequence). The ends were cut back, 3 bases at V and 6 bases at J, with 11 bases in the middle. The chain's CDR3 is CASSLSGSPGELFF. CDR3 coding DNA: TGTGCCAGCAGTTTGAGCGGGTCCCCCGGGGAGCTGTTTTTT.

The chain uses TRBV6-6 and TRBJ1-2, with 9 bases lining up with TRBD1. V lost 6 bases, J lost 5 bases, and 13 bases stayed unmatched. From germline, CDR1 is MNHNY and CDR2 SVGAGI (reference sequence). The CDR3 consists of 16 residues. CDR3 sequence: CASRGTLTDRGYGYTF. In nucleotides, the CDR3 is TGTGCCAGCAGGGGGACTTTAACGGACAGGGGTTATGGCTACACCTTC.

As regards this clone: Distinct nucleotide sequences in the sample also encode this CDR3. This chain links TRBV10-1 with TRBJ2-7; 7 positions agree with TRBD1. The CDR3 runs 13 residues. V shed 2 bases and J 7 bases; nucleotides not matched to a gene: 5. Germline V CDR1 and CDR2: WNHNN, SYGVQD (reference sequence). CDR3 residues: CASSEGRGREQYF. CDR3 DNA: TGCGCCAGCAGTGAGGGTAGGGGGCGAGAGCAGTACTTC.

The CDR3 bases are TGTGCCAGCTCAATGACAGGGGACTACGAGCAGTACTTC. Protein: CASSMTGDYEQYF. This chain uses TRBV18 with TRBJ2-7; TRBD1 agrees at 8 bases. Germline assignment: CDR1 KGHSH and CDR2 LQKENI. V dropped 5 bases and J dropped 3; count of bases not matched to a gene: 3. The CDR3 has 13 amino acids.

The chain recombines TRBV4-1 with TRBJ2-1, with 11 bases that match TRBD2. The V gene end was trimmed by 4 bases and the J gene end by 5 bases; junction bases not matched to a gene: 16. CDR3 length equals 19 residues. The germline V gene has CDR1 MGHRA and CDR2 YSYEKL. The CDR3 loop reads CASSPPRSPSGRRDNEQFF. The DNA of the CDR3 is TGCGCCAGCAGCCCCCCACGTTCCCCTAGCGGGAGGAGGGACAATGAGCAGTTCTTC.

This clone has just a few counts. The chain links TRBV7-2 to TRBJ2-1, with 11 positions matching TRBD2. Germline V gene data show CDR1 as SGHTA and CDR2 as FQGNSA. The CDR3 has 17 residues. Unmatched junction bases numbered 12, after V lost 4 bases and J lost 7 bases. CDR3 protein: CASSCSTSGKQINEQFF. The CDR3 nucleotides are TGTGCCAGCAGCTGTTCGACTAGCGGGAAGCAGATAAATGAGCAGTTCTTC.

CDR3 sequence reads: CASSSFSGSNTDTQYF. Here the CDR3 DNA reads TGTGCCAGCAGCTCGTTTAGCGGGAGTAACACAGATACGCAGTATTTT. The chain has TRBV11-2 and TRBJ2-3; 9 positions match TRBD2. The CDR3 loop spans 16 amino acids. V lost 4 bases to trimming and J lost 2 bases; unmatched junction nucleotides: 7. In germline, CDR1 is SGHAT, CDR2 FQNNGV. Using reference TRBV11-2 and TRBJ2-3 for the parts outside the CDR3, the full variable domain is EAGVAQSPRYKIIEKRQSVAFWCNPISGHATLYWYQQILGQGPKLLIQFQNNGVVDDSQLPKDRFSAERLKGVDSTLKIQPAKLEDSAVYLCASSSFSGSNTDTQYFGPGTRLTVL.